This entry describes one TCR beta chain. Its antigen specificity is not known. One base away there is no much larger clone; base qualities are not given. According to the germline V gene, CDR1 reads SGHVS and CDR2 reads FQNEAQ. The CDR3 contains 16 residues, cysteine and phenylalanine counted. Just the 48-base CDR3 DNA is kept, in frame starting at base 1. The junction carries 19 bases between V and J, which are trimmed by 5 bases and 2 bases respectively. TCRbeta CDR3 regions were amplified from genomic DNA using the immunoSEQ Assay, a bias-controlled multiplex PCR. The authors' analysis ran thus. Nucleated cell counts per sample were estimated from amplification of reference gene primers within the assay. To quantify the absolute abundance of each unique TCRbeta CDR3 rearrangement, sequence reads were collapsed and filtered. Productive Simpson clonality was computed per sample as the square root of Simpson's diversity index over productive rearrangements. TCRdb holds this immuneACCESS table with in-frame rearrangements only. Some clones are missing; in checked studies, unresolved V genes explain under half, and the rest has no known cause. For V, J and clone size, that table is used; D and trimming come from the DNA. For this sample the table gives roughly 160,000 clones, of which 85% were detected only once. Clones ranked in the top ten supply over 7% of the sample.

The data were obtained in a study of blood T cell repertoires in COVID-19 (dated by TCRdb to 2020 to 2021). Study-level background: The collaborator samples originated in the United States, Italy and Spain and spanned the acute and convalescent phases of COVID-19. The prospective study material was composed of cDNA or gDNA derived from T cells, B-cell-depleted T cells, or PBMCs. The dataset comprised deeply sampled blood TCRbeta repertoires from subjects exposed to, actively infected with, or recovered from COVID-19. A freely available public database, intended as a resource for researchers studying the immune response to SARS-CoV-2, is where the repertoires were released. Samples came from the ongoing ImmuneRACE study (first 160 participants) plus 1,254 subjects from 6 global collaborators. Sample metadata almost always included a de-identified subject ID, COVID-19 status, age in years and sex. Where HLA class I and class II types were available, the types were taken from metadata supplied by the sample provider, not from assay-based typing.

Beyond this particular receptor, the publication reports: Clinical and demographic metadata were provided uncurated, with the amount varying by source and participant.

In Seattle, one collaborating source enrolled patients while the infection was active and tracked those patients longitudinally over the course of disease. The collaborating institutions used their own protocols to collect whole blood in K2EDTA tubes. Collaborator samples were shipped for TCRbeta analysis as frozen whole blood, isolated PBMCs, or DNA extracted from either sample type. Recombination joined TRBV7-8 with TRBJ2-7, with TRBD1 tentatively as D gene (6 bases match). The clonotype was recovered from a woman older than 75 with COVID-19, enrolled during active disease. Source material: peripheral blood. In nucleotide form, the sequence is TGTGCCAGCAGCCCCTGGACAGACAGGTCTCCCTACGAGCAGTACTTC. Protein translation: CASSPWTDRSPYEQYF.